The rows below give T cell receptor beta chains drawn from one sample of a study of OX40 agonist ivuxolimab in advanced cancers. The table came from immunoSEQ multiplex PCR; TCRdb's copy has only in-frame clones and leaves some out. The data show some 32,000 clones, approximately 81% seen once. Sequenced material: CD4+ or CD8+ T cells sorted from blood, taken in a trial of the OX40 agonist ivuxolimab. The receptor source for this set is an adult with an advanced solid tumor such as melanoma, head and neck, liver or kidney cancer. The CDR3 runs from the conserved cysteine through the conserved F or W. The order of the fields is D gene, V gene, clone size, J gene, CDR3 DNA, CDR3 protein. The D gene is left open where the match is weak. Size values are once, few and many counts, or a class for expanded clones, and some rows have none.

-	TRBV9	once	TRBJ2-7	TGTGCCAGCAGCGGAGAAGGATCCTACGAGCAGTACTTC	CASSGEGSYEQYF
TRBD2	TRBV19	-	TRBJ2-1	TGTGCCAGTAGTATTGTCCGAGGACTAGCGGGGATCAATGAGCAGTTCTTC	CASSIVRGLAGINEQFF
-	TRBV5-4	-	TRBJ1-2	TGTGCCAGCAGCTCCCCATCGACGGGAGCTAACTATGGCTACACCTTC	CASSSPSTGANYGYTF
-	TRBV16	few	TRBJ2-7	TGTGCCAGCAGCCAATTGGTAGGGGGCGAGCAGTACTTC	CASSQLVGGEQYF
-	TRBV2	-	TRBJ2-7	TGTGCCAGCCGGGGAGGCTACGAGCAGTACTTC	CASRGGYEQYF
-	TRBV6-6	-	TRBJ1-1	TGTGCCAGCAGTTACTCACAGGAGGTGAACACTGAAGCTTTCTTT	CASSYSQEVNTEAFF
-	TRBV6-5	-	TRBJ1-3	TGTGCCAGCAGACTCTGGGGGAACTCTGGAAACACCATATATTTT	CASRLWGNSGNTIYF
TRBD2	TRBV7-2	-	TRBJ2-7	TGTGCCAGCAGCCCTTGGAGCGGGGGGGCTGGCGAGCAGTACTTC	CASSPWSGGAGEQYF
-	TRBV7-9	-	TRBJ1-2	TGTGCCAGCAGCCTGGGGACGGACTATGGCTACACCTTC	CASSLGTDYGYTF
-	TRBV2	-	TRBJ2-3	TGTGCCACCTCTGCCCAATTAGCTCCTAGCACAGATACGCAGTATTTT	CATSAQLAPSTDTQYF
-	TRBV7-9	few	TRBJ2-1	TGTGCCAGCAGCCCCCCTCGGCTTGGGGAGCAGTTCTTC	CASSPPRLGEQFF
-	TRBV13	once	TRBJ2-1	TGTGCCAGCAGCTTCTGGGGGCCCCTAAATGAGCAGTTCTTC	CASSFWGPLNEQFF
TRBD2	TRBV5-1	-	TRBJ2-7	TGCGCCAGCAGCTTGGCTAGCGGTACCTACGAGCAGTACTTC	CASSLASGTYEQYF
-	TRBV6-5	once	TRBJ1-5	TGTGCCAGCAGCTACTTGCACCCCCAGCATTTT	CASSYLHPQHF
TRBD2	TRBV5-6	once	TRBJ2-3	TGTGCCAGCAGCTTGTTCCTAGCGGACCTTTCAGGCACAGATACGCAGTATTTT	CASSLFLADLSGTDTQYF
TRBD2	TRBV4-3	few	TRBJ2-1	TGCGCCAGCAGCCAAGGGGCGGGGGTCAATGAGCAGTTCTTC	CASSQGAGVNEQFF
-	TRBV7-6	-	TRBJ1-5	TGTGCCAGCAGCCCCGAGATCGGGTCGGCCCAGCATTTT	CASSPEIGSAQHF
-	TRBV29-1	-	TRBJ1-5	TGCAGCGTGGGTTTGGGAAGTAATCAGCCCCAGCATTTT	CSVGLGSNQPQHF
-	TRBV7-9	few	TRBJ1-1	TGTGCCAGCAGCCCAAGTGGGGAAATGAACACTGAAGCTTTCTTT	CASSPSGEMNTEAFF
-	TRBV10-2	-	TRBJ1-5	TGCGCCAGCAGTGTTGCCGGCAATCAGCCCCAGCATTTT	CASSVAGNQPQHF
-	TRBV2	-	TRBJ2-1	TGTGCCAGCAGTGGTTTCACTAGAGTAGGAGGGGATGAGCAGTTCTTC	CASSGFTRVGGDEQFF
-	TRBV28	-	TRBJ2-5	TGTGCCAGCAGTTTAGACGGCCAAGAGACCCAGTACTTC	CASSLDGQETQYF
TRBD2	TRBV7-6	once	TRBJ2-1	TGTGCCAGCAGCTCCAACGCGGGAGCCTACAATGAGCAGTTCTTC	CASSSNAGAYNEQFF
-	TRBV6-5	-	TRBJ2-2	TGTGCCAGCAGTAGGACCGAAGCGGGGGAGCTGTTTTTT	CASSRTEAGELFF
-	TRBV28	-	TRBJ2-7	TGTGCCAGCAGTTTATCCGGTTACTACGAGCAGTACTTC	CASSLSGYYEQYF
TRBD2	TRBV19	-	TRBJ2-1	TGTGCCAGTAGTATGGGGGGGATCGCCTACAATGAGCAGTTCTTC	CASSMGGIAYNEQFF
-	TRBV4-3	-	TRBJ2-3	TGCGCCAGCAGCCAAGATACTACACAGAACCCCACAGATACGCAGTATTTT	CASSQDTTQNPTDTQYF
-	TRBV28	-	TRBJ2-3	TGTGCCAGCAGTTCCTGGACGGCTAGCACAGATACGCAGTATTTT	CASSSWTASTDTQYF
TRBD1	TRBV5-4	-	TRBJ2-7	TGTGCCAGCAGCTTGCGACAGGGCCCCTCCTACGAGCAGTACTTC	CASSLRQGPSYEQYF
-	TRBV13	-	TRBJ1-2	TGTGCCAGCAGCTTAGCGGCTAACTATGGCTACACCTTC	CASSLAANYGYTF
-	TRBV29-1	-	TRBJ1-5	TGCAGCGTTGAAGATCCAGGGAATAGCAATCAGCCCCAGCATTTT	CSVEDPGNSNQPQHF
TRBD2	TRBV6-5	-	TRBJ2-7	TGTGCCAGCAGTCCACCGGGACTAGCGGAATACGAGCAGTACTTC	CASSPPGLAEYEQYF
TRBD2	TRBV4-1	-	TRBJ2-5	TGCGCCAGCAGCCAAGGCGGGACTAGCGGTCATTTGGGCCAGTACTTC	CASSQGGTSGHLGQYF
TRBD2	TRBV14	-	TRBJ2-7	TGTGCCAGCAGCCAAGCAGCGGGGGCGCTCGCCGAGCAGTACTTC	CASSQAAGALAEQYF
-	TRBV7-8	-	TRBJ1-3	TGTGCCAGCAGCGCTGGGACTTTTGGAAACACCATATATTTT	CASSAGTFGNTIYF
-	TRBV9	-	TRBJ2-3	TGTGCCAGCAGCGTATCGGAAGCGCTTACAACTAGCACAGATACGCAGTATTTT	CASSVSEALTTSTDTQYF
TRBD2	TRBV28	-	TRBJ2-3	TGTGCCAGCAGCGGACTAGCGGGAGTTGCGGATACGCAGTATTTT	CASSGLAGVADTQYF
-	TRBV9	-	TRBJ2-7	TGTGCCAGCAGCGTAGGGGCCGAGGGAAGCTCCTACGAGCAGTACTTC	CASSVGAEGSSYEQYF
TRBD1	TRBV6-4	few	TRBJ1-5	TGTGCCAGCAGCATAACAGGGGAGGGCAATCAGCCCCAGCATTTT	CASSITGEGNQPQHF
-	TRBV6-1	once	TRBJ2-1	TGTGCCAGCAGTGACCCTGGCAGCGATGAGCAGTTCTTC	CASSDPGSDEQFF
-	TRBV9	-	TRBJ1-3	TGTGCCAGCAGCGTAGACGGCGCGTCTGGAAACACCATATATTTT	CASSVDGASGNTIYF
-	TRBV18	once	TRBJ2-1	TGTGCCAGCTCAACGGTGAGCTCCTACAATGAGCAGTTCTTC	CASSTVSSYNEQFF